This T cell receptor (beta chain) comes out of a study of cytomegalovirus exposure and HLA in healthy donors (dated by TCRdb to between 2016 and 2019). The study in broad terms: According to an earlier analysis of 587 of the donors, about 179 million T cells yielded roughly 100 million unique TCR beta sequences and about 300 Gb of sequence data. A few DR-DQ haplotypes were handled as single units for association and clustering because linkage in the cohort was strong. HLA typing covered class I and class II loci at four-digit resolution. All discovery cohort repertoires had been generated on a single sequencing platform. Among approximately 370 genotyped donors of the cohort, an average of around 220,000 unique TCR beta nucleotide sequences was sequenced per donor, of which about 19% were non-productive. A later genetic analysis used genome-wide SNP genotypes for about three fifths of the 666 donors, treating that subset as a discovery cohort. The study profiled the T cell repertoires of 500 to 800 subjects by immunosequencing and related them to cytomegalovirus serostatus. In a later analysis, previously published TCR beta repertoires from hundreds of donors were re-analyzed and high-resolution HLA genotyping was added so that TCR occurrence patterns could be studied. An earlier analysis of a few hundred of the donors applied high-throughput TCR beta sequencing to assess whether each TCR beta V gene segment acted as functional or pseudogenic. The number of donors typed differed by locus, with roughly 620-630 for A, B, C, DRB1 and DQB1, roughly 520 for DQA1, approximately 580 for DPA1, and around 430 for DPB1. Of the roughly 400 genotyped donors, approximately 82% fell in the genetic ancestry cluster associated with self-reported Caucasian donors. In addition to the first cohort of 500 to 850 subjects, a separate validation cohort of 130 or so different subjects was used. The aim of the study was to test whether cataloging public T cell receptors could identify signatures of past pathogen exposure. The study combined high-throughput TCR immunosequencing, statistical association of individual TCRs with disease status, and machine learning to predict cytomegalovirus infection status. An early release that covered about 640 HLA-typed donors contained approximately 300 gigabases of sequencing data and tens of millions of unique TCR sequences. Alongside the repertoire data, information on donor age, sex, ethnicity and CMV serostatus was compiled. In the later analysis, no new phenotypic data were used to find candidate immune exposures; instead, reliance was placed on TCR beta sequences and their occurrence across donors.

Concerning this clone itself: Its specific antigen is unknown. The record has no base qualities; no much larger clone is one base away.

In total, just over 650 healthy bone marrow donors made up the cohort. At the time of sampling, all cohort members were nominally healthy, though unrecorded immune exposures were likely present. The donor tested CMV seronegative and was one of the 352 seronegative cohort members. Each donor provided a peripheral blood sample, and peripheral blood mononuclear cells were used for TCR beta sequencing. The Qiagen DNeasy Blood Extraction Kit was used to extract genomic DNA from the blood cell samples. Here is what the overall study found, with its caveats: Broadly in line with IMGT annotations, most TCR beta V segments showed up in productive rearrangements about 87% or about 30% of the time in an earlier analysis of several hundred of the donors. At a false discovery rate of 0.05, a later analysis linked 16,951 TCR beta sequences to specific HLA alleles. Because HLA typing was missing for some donors at each locus, association tests included only the typed subset. Assigning TCR associations to individual alleles was difficult when HLA alleles, especially DR and DQ, strongly co-occurred. A later genetic analysis reported fewer N-insertions in productive TCRs among donors in an Asian-associated ancestry cluster than the roughly 620-donor mean. In a later analysis, several top co-occurrence clusters were reported to appear linked to parvovirus B19, influenza, CMV and Epstein-Barr virus. The cohort was sequenced for TCR beta chains only, and without alpha or paired-chain data the features that could be detected were limited. The classifier was reported to diagnose cytomegalovirus status with high specificity and sensitivity in both the original and validation cohorts. A cluster of highly shared sequence variants was judged likely to be a technical artifact of the sequencing pipeline. While some public TCRs were present in many individuals, most TCR sequences turned up only very rarely across donors. In the study, some 180 TCR beta chains were listed as associated with cytomegalovirus. A further reported finding was that TCR beta sequences accurately predicted the HLA-A and HLA-B alleles for most subjects in the first cohort. Some IMGT-functional V segments, including TRBV6-2 and TRBV6-3, could not be told apart with the 87-base-pair reads, so those segments were excluded. Roughly uniform sequencing depth across donors was assumed in presence/absence analyses, although this assumption may not hold. Correlated functional status among segregating V segments might reflect linkage disequilibrium, but an unknown experimental factor could not be ruled out. The authors suggested that the approach could potentially be extended to other disease states and immunological phenotypes. Most CMV-associated TCR beta chains appeared to be HLA-restricted in a later analysis, and the HLA associations seemed to be driven largely by CMV exposure. Roughly 17 rarely observed V segments, including chromosome 9 orphons, were excluded from the earlier analysis of about 610 of the donors because counts were too low. A later genetic analysis associated a missense DCLRE1C variant with V-gene and J-gene trimming of TCR beta chains, and an independent cohort replicated the association. For the cohort, immune exposure information was limited to CMV serostatus. In a later analysis, HLA-associated TCR beta chains showed more clonal expansion and lower generation probabilities than non-associated chains that were equally common. In a later analysis, TCR association rates were found to vary across HLA loci, with the most associated TCRs seen for DRB1 alleles and the fewest for HLA-C alleles. A few of the identified cytomegalovirus-associated TCR beta chains were confirmed in vitro to be specific for cytomegalovirus antigens.

From the cysteine through the phenylalanine, the CDR3 covers 14 amino acids. Only the CDR3 DNA is retained, 42 bases long and in frame from the first base. Based on the germline V gene, the CDR1 and CDR2 sequences are MDHEN and SYDVKM. V lost 5 bases and J lost 8 bases, and the count of bases not matched to a germline gene is 7. Libraries were prepared through the immunoSEQ multiplex PCR assay. A mixture of 60 forward primers for TCR Vbeta segments and 13 reverse primers for TCR Jbeta segments was used in the multiplex PCR. A multiplex PCR assay on genomic DNA amplified the CDR3 region of rearranged TCR beta genes. On the Illumina HiSeq System, the amplified TCR beta libraries were sequenced as 87-base-pair reads. The authors' analysis ran thus. A later analysis tallied 70 million to 100 million unique TCR beta chains across the 610 or so repertoires, and about 12 million of those chains were shared by two or more donors. A nearest-neighbor algorithm error-corrected the raw reads and collapsed the reads into unique sequences, merging closely related sequences to remove PCR and sequencing errors. To assign V, D and J gene segments, CDR3 sequences were aligned to IMGT reference sequences. For a sequence to be retained, a match of at least six nucleotides was required to both a V gene segment and a J gene segment. Rearrangements were classified as productive when the CDR3 lacked stop codons and remained in frame with V and J, and all other rearrangements were classified as non-productive. Following IMGT convention, CDR3 was defined as the stretch from the second conserved V-encoded cysteine to the conserved J-encoded phenylalanine. Sequences without an unambiguous match to a single V gene segment were excluded from the earlier analysis of several hundred of the donors. An earlier analysis of several hundred of the donors called V segments functional above 56.7% productive rearrangements and segregating when the between-donor standard deviation exceeded 5%. A statistical classification framework was built for diagnosing cytomegalovirus status from the catalog of TCR beta chain sequences. In a later analysis, TCR nucleotide sequences were compared against IMGT/GENE-DB human TR gene sequences so that V and J genes could be assigned. A later analysis assigned CDR3 sequences and most-parsimonious VDJ recombination scenarios with the TCRdist pipeline. In a later analysis, every TCR beta chain was defined by the combination of its CDR3 amino acid sequence and its V-gene family, and reads without a unique V-gene family were dropped. To address suspected cross-contamination and a sequencing artifact, a later analysis removed a few hundred highly shared, low-generation-probability nucleotide sequences. In a later analysis, a clonal expansion index for each public chain was calculated from normalized within-repertoire ranks of inferred template counts. In a later analysis, generation probabilities were computed using a VDJ recombination model fitted to out-of-frame rearrangements, and the results were checked against IGoR. Hypergeometric tests were used in a later analysis to score TCR-TCR, TCR-HLA and TCR-CMV co-occurrence, with a repertoire-size bias correction applied to the TCR pairs. A later analysis estimated false discovery rates by permuting HLA or CMV assignments 20 times. In a later analysis, co-occurring TCRs were grouped using DBSCAN, with TCRdist sequence similarity added in when clustering inside HLA-allele-positive subsets. For co-occurrence clustering, repertoires with fewer than 30,000 or more than 120,000 public chains were excluded, along with a handful of repertoires with anomalous nucleotide sharing. In its TCRdb copy, this immuneACCESS table keeps in-frame sequences only and misses some clones. Where compared with another copy, unresolved V genes explain less than half of these, and the others have no known cause. V and J calls and clone size are copied from that table; D and trimming were computed from the DNA. This sample holds fewer than 250,000 clones; around 90% were observed only once. The ten biggest clones cover around 0.98% of the sample.

The clonotype comes from a boy under 10 years old in good health and CMV-seronegative. Sequenced: PBMCs. Rearrangement joined TRBV28 to TRBJ1-2; TRBD1 fits 11 bases in the junction. CDR3 protein: CASSPPGQGVGYTF. In nucleotide form, the sequence is TGTGCCAGCAGTCCGCCGGGACAGGGGGTAGGCTACACCTTC.